The 27 T cell receptor beta chains listed next were all sequenced from one sample in a study of shared clonotypes between healthy human individuals. Profiling relied on immunoSEQ multiplex PCR, and the TCRdb table lists in-frame clones only, not all of them. The profile covers some 2 million clones, with about 94% appearing a single time and around 1% taken by the ten largest. Naive CD8 cells comprised CD45RO-negative, CCR7-positively selected cells, excluding terminally differentiated effector memory CD45RA+ cells. Sequenced material: naive CD8+ T cells sorted from blood. Receptor source: a young man in good health.

V is TRBV9 and J is TRBJ2-2; the D gene is possibly TRBD1 (5 bases). Germline values: CDR1 SGDLS, CDR2 YYNGEE. Trimming pared 4 bases from V and 6 bases from J, leaving 16 bases between. The CDR3 consists of 15 residues. The DNA for the CDR3 is TGTGCCAGCAGCTCCCAGAGACAGCCCGCCGGGGAGCTGTTTTTT. It translates to CASSSQRQPAGELFF.

This clone was seen a single time. CDR3 nucleotides: TGTGCCAGCAGCTTGTTAGCAACGGGCGAGCAGTACTTC. Protein product: CASSLLATGEQYF. The chain links TRBV5-4 to TRBJ2-7; D is uncertain. The CDR3 covers 13 residues. In germline, CDR1 is SGHNT, CDR2 YYREEE (reference sequence). Trimming left V 1 base short and J 6 bases short, with 11 bases between.

The chain joins TRBV29-1 to TRBJ2-5, with D hard to call. Per germline, CDR1 SQVTM and CDR2 ANQGSEA. V was trimmed by 4 bases and J by 4 bases, leaving 7 bases between them. This CDR3 has 11 amino acids. DNA of the CDR3: TGCAGCGTTGTACTTTCAGAGACCCAGTACTTC. It yields the protein CSVVLSETQYF. Full variable domain (missing parts from reference TRBV29-1 and TRBJ2-5): SAVISQKPSRDICQRGTSLTIQCQVDSQVTMMFWYRQQPGQSLTLIATANQGSEATYESGFVIDKFPISRPNLTFSTLTVSNMSPEDSSIYLCSVVLSETQYFGPGTRLLVL.

The chain carries TRBV6-6 and TRBJ1-1, with D possibly TRBD1 on 5 matching bases. Trimming pared 0 bases from V and 8 bases from J, leaving 7 bases between. CDR1 is MNHNY and CDR2 is SVGAGI in the germline V gene (reference sequence). The CDR3 length is 12 residues. The CDR3 here is CASSYSPGEAFF. DNA of the CDR3: TGTGCCAGCAGTTACTCGCCAGGGGAAGCTTTCTTT.

This chain links TRBV6-5 with TRBJ2-3; TRBD1 aligns across 8 bases. The J segment lost 6 bases and the V segment lost 6 bases, leaving 5 bases of the junction unmatched. This CDR3 region has 13 residues. Germline V gives CDR1 MNHEY, CDR2 SVGAGI. As DNA, the CDR3 is TGTGCCAGCAGAGAGACAGGGGAGGATACGCAGTATTTT. Its translation is CASRETGEDTQYF.

The chain is built from TRBV2 and TRBJ2-1, with 9 bases matching TRBD1. The CDR3 totals 16 residues. Germline CDR1 is SNHLY and CDR2 is FYNNEI. Trimming took 7 bases from V and 10 from J; bases not matched to a gene: 17. The CDR3 region is CASKLGTGIPDGEQFF. CDR3 bases: TGTGCCAGCAAATTAGGGACAGGGATCCCCGACGGGGAGCAGTTCTTC.

This chain links TRBV10-2 with TRBJ2-4, with D hard to call. In germline, CDR1 is WSHSY, CDR2 SAAADI. There are 15 residues in the CDR3. The V and J ends lost 0 bases and 3 bases respectively, with 9 bases between them. This chain's CDR3 is CASSESIVGKNIQYF. The DNA of the CDR3 is TGCGCCAGCAGTGAGTCAATCGTGGGCAAAAACATTCAGTACTTC.

The sample holds a few counts of this clone. This chain uses TRBV2 with TRBJ2-7, with D tentatively TRBD1 (6 bases). The CDR3 has 14 residues. The V end lost 0 bases, the J end lost 4 bases, and 10 bases lay between the germline ends. CDR1 and CDR2 from the germline V gene are SNHLY and FYNNEI. The CDR3 DNA is TGTGCCAGCAGTGAAGCGGGGGCCGGGTACGAGCAGTACTTC. Its translation: CASSEAGAGYEQYF.

This sequence joins TRBV27 and TRBJ2-5; 7 positions match TRBD1. The CDR3 spans 16 residues. Germline trimming cut 0 bases from V and 0 bases from J; bases unmatched to any gene: 4. Germline CDR1 is MNHEY and CDR2 is SMNVEV (reference sequence). This CDR3 is CASSLSWTGYQETQYF. The CDR3 DNA sequence: TGTGCCAGCAGTTTATCTTGGACAGGATACCAAGAGACCCAGTACTTC.

The chain joins TRBV28 to TRBJ2-5, with 16 positions matching TRBD2. V shed 3 bases, J shed 4 bases, and the junction held 2 bases outside the gene matches. Germline CDR1 and CDR2: MDHEN and SYDVKM. The CDR3 length is 16 residues. CDR3 sequence: CASSLGTSGGAETQYF. The CDR3 DNA reads TGTGCCAGCAGTTTGGGGACTAGCGGGGGGGCAGAGACCCAGTACTTC.

In nucleotides, the CDR3 is TGTGCCAGCAGCACCAGCGGGGGGTCCTACAATGAGCAGTTCTTC. The encoded protein is CASSTSGGSYNEQFF. The chain links TRBV11-2 to TRBJ2-1; 9 bases are shared with TRBD2. The CDR3 is 15 amino acids. The V and J ends lost 5 bases and 1 base, in that order; junction bases with no gene match: 3. Germline values: CDR1 SGHAT, CDR2 FQNNGV. The complete variable domain, with remaining parts taken from reference TRBV11-2 and TRBJ2-1, reads EAGVAQSPRYKIIEKRQSVAFWCNPISGHATLYWYQQILGQGPKLLIQFQNNGVVDDSQLPKDRFSAERLKGVDSTLKIQPAKLEDSAVYLCASSTSGGSYNEQFFGPGTRLTVL.

The chain uses TRBV9 and TRBJ1-1; D is possibly TRBD1 (6 bases). Germline loops: CDR1 SGDLS, CDR2 YYNGEE. There are 13 residues in the CDR3. V was pared by 7 bases and J by 4 bases, with 14 bases between. The CDR3 reads CASGEGGGTEAFF. In DNA form, the CDR3 reads TGTGCCAGCGGCGAAGGGGGAGGCACTGAAGCTTTCTTT.

The rearrangement links TRBV7-2 to TRBJ2-1; TRBD2 matches at 11 bases. The germline V gene has CDR1 SGHTA and CDR2 FQGNSA. V dropped 3 bases and J dropped 9; count of bases not matched to a gene: 7. The CDR3 is 15 amino acids. The CDR3 DNA is TGTGCCAGCAGCTTCTCCCGACTAGCGGGAAGTGAGCAGTTCTTC. Its translation: CASSFSRLAGSEQFF.

The chain has TRBV13 and TRBJ2-5; D might be TRBD1 (6 bases). The CDR3 covers 13 residues. The germline V gene encodes CDR1 PRHDT and CDR2 FYEKMQ (reference sequence). Trimming removed 3 bases at V and 4 bases at J, with 9 bases between. The CDR3, as DNA: TGTGCCAGCAGCTTCAAACAGGGAGAGACCCAGTACTTC. This encodes CASSFKQGETQYF.

The chain carries TRBV6-6 and TRBJ2-1; 12 nucleotides agree with TRBD2. Germline lookup yields CDR1 MNHNY and CDR2 SVGAGI (reference sequence). This CDR3 is 15 amino acids long. Trimming took 3 bases from V and 5 from J; bases not matched to a gene: 2. Here the CDR3 DNA reads TGTGCCAGCAGTTATTGGACTAGCGGGAACAATGAGCAGTTCTTC. Protein sequence: CASSYWTSGNNEQFF.

The chain couples TRBV19 to TRBJ1-2; D is uncertain. The germline gives CDR1 LNHDA, CDR2 SQIVND (reference sequence). Trimming left V 4 bases short and J 8 bases short, with 8 bases between. The length of the CDR3 is 11 residues. The CDR3 DNA follows: TGTGCCAGTAGTACCGGGATCGGCTACACCTTC. Protein product: CASSTGIGYTF.

This clone showed up just once. The V and J genes are TRBV9 and TRBJ2-3; TRBD2 is a possible D gene (5 bases). The CDR3 runs 18 residues. Germline V CDR1 and CDR2: SGDLS, YYNGEE. V dropped 3 bases and J dropped 1 base, with 21 bases sitting between them. The CDR3 DNA reads TGTGCCAGCAGCGCCTCCCCCGCGGGCTTTTCGGGCACAGATACGCAGTATTTT. Amino acid sequence: CASSASPAGFSGTDTQYF.

The chain joins TRBV6-5 to TRBJ2-7; TRBD1 matches 7 bases. CDR3 length: 14 amino acids. Trimming cost V 2 bases and J 4 bases; bases outside gene matches: 5. Germline V gene sequence: CDR1 MNHEY, CDR2 SVGAGI. CDR3 protein: CASSYRGRIYEQYF. The CDR3 nucleotides are TGTGCCAGCAGTTACAGGGGGCGCATTTACGAGCAGTACTTC.

For this clone: The junction differs from germline at one of its ends, possibly a read error. This rearrangement joins TRBV14 to TRBJ2-3; D call uncertain. The CDR3 has 13 amino acids. Germline values: CDR1 SGHDN, CDR2 FVKESK. The CDR3 spells CASSQDPRGAPNF. DNA of the CDR3: TGTGCCAGCAGCCAAGATCCCCGCGGAGCCCCGAATTTT.

This rearrangement joins TRBV19 to TRBJ1-5, with 8 bases fitting TRBD1. The ends lost 6 bases at V and 4 bases at J; junction bases unmatched: 5. The CDR3 runs 14 residues. From germline, CDR1 is LNHDA and CDR2 SQIVND (reference sequence). The CDR3 loop reads CASSFGQGNQPQHF. Written as DNA, the CDR3 is TGTGCCAGTAGCTTCGGACAGGGAAATCAGCCCCAGCATTTT. Filled out from reference TRBV19 and TRBJ1-5, the complete variable domain reads DGGITQSPKYLFRKEGQNVTLSCEQNLNHDAMYWYRQDPGQGLRLIYYSQIVNDFQKGDIAEGYSVSREKKESFPLTVTSAQKNPTAFYLCASSFGQGNQPQHFGDGTRLSIL.

The chain combines TRBV30 with TRBJ2-1; weak D call: TRBD2 (6 bases). V lost 2 bases, J lost 0 bases, and 8 bases lay in between. CDR3 size: 14 residues. Germline V gene data show CDR1 as GTSNPN and CDR2 as SVGIG (reference sequence). The CDR3 DNA reads TGTGCCTGGAGTTACGGGAGCTCCTACAATGAGCAGTTCTTC. Translating it yields CAWSYGSSYNEQFF.

J is TRBJ2-7 and V is TRBV10-2, with D perhaps matching TRBD1 (5 bases). Germline assignment: CDR1 WSHSY and CDR2 SAAADI. The V and J ends lost 3 bases and 3 bases respectively, with 9 bases between them. CDR3 length: 13 residues. CDR3 protein: CASSEQVYYEQYF. Written as DNA, the CDR3 is TGCGCCAGCAGTGAACAGGTTTACTACGAGCAGTACTTC.

This chain joins TRBV5-6 and TRBJ2-2; 12 bases match TRBD2. CDR3 length equals 16 residues. With 4 bases clipped from V and 4 bases from J, the junction kept 5 bases outside the gene matches. Germline lookup yields CDR1 SGHDT and CDR2 YYEEEE. As DNA, the CDR3 is TGTGCCAGCAGCCTCTCACTAGCGGGAGGCACCGGGGAGCTGTTTTTT. Amino acids: CASSLSLAGGTGELFF.

V gene TRBV6-1 combines with J gene TRBJ2-7, with TRBD2 matching 9 bases. Germline V gene sequence: CDR1 MNHNS, CDR2 SASEGT. CDR3 length equals 15 residues. V shed 1 base, J shed 0 bases, and the junction held 1 base outside the gene matches. The CDR3 sequence: CASSEELAGSYEQYF. CDR3 DNA: TGTGCCAGCAGTGAAGAACTAGCGGGCTCCTACGAGCAGTACTTC.

This rearrangement joins TRBV7-9 to TRBJ1-1; no reliable D call. V was shortened by 6 bases and J by 2 bases, with 13 bases between the two germline ends. This CDR3 comprises 14 residues. Germline CDR1 reads SEHNR; CDR2 reads FQNEAQ (reference sequence). This CDR3 reads CASSPTPANTEAFF. In nucleotides, the CDR3 is TGTGCCAGCAGTCCAACACCAGCTAACACTGAAGCTTTCTTT.

The chain carries TRBV7-6 and TRBJ1-5; D perhaps matches TRBD1 (6 bases). Trimming left V 5 bases short and J 1 base short, with 15 bases between. The CDR3 length is 16 residues. Germline values: CDR1 SGHVS, CDR2 FNYEAQ. The CDR3 coding sequence is TGTGCCAGCAGCCCCCTCGGGGGGCTAAGCAATCAGCCCCAGCATTTT. Encoded protein: CASSPLGGLSNQPQHF. Using reference TRBV7-6 and TRBJ1-5 for the parts outside the CDR3, the full variable domain is GAGVSQSPRYKVTKRGQDVALRCDPISGHVSLYWYRQALGQGPEFLTYFNYEAQQDKSGLPNDRFSAERPEGSISTLTIQRTEQRDSAMYRCASSPLGGLSNQPQHFGDGTRLSIL.

V and J are TRBV15 and TRBJ2-7, with 8 bases identical to TRBD1. Trimming at V came to 8 bases and at J to 2 bases, leaving 2 bases not matched to a gene. This CDR3 is 12 amino acids long. Germline values: CDR1 LNHNV, CDR2 YYDKDF (reference sequence). Written as DNA, the CDR3 is TGTGCCACCTCGGACAGGGCCTACGAGCAGTACTTC. This encodes CATSDRAYEQYF.